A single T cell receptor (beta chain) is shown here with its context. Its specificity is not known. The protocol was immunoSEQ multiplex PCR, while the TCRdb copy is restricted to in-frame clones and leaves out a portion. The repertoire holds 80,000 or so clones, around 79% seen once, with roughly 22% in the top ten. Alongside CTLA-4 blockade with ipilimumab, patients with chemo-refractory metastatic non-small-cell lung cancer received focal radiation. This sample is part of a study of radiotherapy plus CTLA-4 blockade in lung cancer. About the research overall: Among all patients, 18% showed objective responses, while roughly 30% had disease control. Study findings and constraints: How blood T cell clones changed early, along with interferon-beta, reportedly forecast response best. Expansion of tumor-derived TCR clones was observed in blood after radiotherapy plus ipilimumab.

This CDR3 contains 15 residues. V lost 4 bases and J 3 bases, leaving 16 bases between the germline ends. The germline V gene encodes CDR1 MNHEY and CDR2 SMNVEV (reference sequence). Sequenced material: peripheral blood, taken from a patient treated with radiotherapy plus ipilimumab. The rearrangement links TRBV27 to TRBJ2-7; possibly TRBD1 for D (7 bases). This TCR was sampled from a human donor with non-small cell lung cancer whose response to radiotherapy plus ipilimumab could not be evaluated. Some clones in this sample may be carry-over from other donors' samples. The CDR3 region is CASSSRGGGGYEQYF. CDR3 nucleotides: TGTGCCAGCAGTTCTCGTGGAGGGGGCGGCTACGAGCAGTACTTC.